The clone carrying this T cell receptor beta chain was seen more than once but under ten times. Its antigen is currently unknown. As to time point: blood 2 weeks post-SBRT. Treatment specified: 15 Gy SBRT to primary tumor, nephrectomy 4 weeks later. This renal cell carcinoma was of the clear cell type. TCRdb's table, derived via immunoSEQ multiplex PCR, lists solely in-frame clones and lacks some. The sample has 45,000 to 55,000 clones; more than 80% are singletons. The record originates from a study of radiation and T cells in renal cell carcinoma. Findings and caveats of the study: Top tumor clonotypes rose in blood 2 weeks post-radiation, then contracted.

The junction had 8 bases not matched to a gene; V was cut back by 1 base and J by 3 bases. The germline V gene has CDR1 LGHNA and CDR2 YSLEER. The CDR3 totals 16 residues. This clonotype was obtained from a woman aged 70-85 years with renal cell carcinoma. The chain combines TRBV4-3 with TRBJ2-7; TRBD2 matches 8 bases. The sequencing used blood, collected from a patient whose treatment included radiotherapy and nephrectomy. CDR3 region: CASSQVLTSGFYEQYF. The CDR3 DNA sequence: TGCGCCAGCAGCCAAGTTTTAACTAGCGGATTCTACGAGCAGTACTTC.